This T cell receptor beta chain was recorded in a study of cytomegalovirus exposure and HLA in healthy donors. CDR1 and CDR2 from the germline V gene are LGHNA and YSLEER. Trimming left V 1 base short and J 1 base short, with 10 bases between. This CDR3 has 15 amino acids. PCR was performed using 60 Vbeta and 13 Jbeta primers. Profiled with immunoSEQ multiplex PCR; TCRdb holds only in-frame clones, not every one. The table shows 130,000 or so clones, with more than 60% occurring only once. The sequence came from a woman between 35 and 50 years old in good health and CMV-seropositive. Material: PBMCs. V and J are TRBV4-3 and TRBJ2-5, with D possibly matching TRBD2 (5 bases). This chain's CDR3 is CASSQGSSVQETQYF. The CDR3 DNA follows: TGCGCCAGCAGCCAAGGGAGTAGCGTCCAAGAGACCCAGTACTTC.